These T cell receptor beta chains were read from a single sample in a study of CD8 T cells in ankylosing spondylitis. TCRdb reanalysed the 5' RACE reads using MiXCR and keeps one entry per CDR3 protein. The table includes just under 550,000 distinct CDR3 sequences, about an eighth detected once. Sequenced: blood, either unsorted or a sorted T cell fraction (not recorded which). Source of these receptors: a male donor with ankylosing spondylitis. The CDR3 runs from the conserved cysteine through the conserved F or W. The D gene is left open where the match is weak. Clone size is not always given. Where it is, it says once, few, many or a class for expanded clones.

j_call d_call clone_size v_call cdr3_aa cdr3_nt
TRBJ2-3 NA NA TRBV6-5 CASSSHHGDIYTQYF TGTGCCAGCAGTTCCCATCACGGGGACATTTATACGCAGTATTTT
TRBJ2-7 TRBD2 few TRBV12-3/TRBV12-4 CASSHGTSGRPSYEQYF TGTGCCAGCAGCCACGGGACTAGCGGGAGACCCTCCTACGAGCAGTACTTC
TRBJ2-1 NA NA TRBV5-1 CASSLAGTAREQFF TGCGCCAGCAGCTTGGCCGGGACCGCTCGTGAGCAGTTCTTC
TRBJ1-2 NA NA TRBV27 CASSEFVGYGYTF TGTGCCAGCAGTGAGTTCGTCGGTTATGGCTACACCTTC
TRBJ1-1 NA many TRBV7-8 CASSVPGNTEAFF TGTGCCAGCAGCGTACCGGGAAACACTGAAGCTTTCTTT
TRBJ2-7 NA NA TRBV27 CASSLSGLPYEQYF TGTGCCAGCAGTTTATCGGGTCTACCCTACGAGCAGTACTTC
TRBJ2-4 NA NA TRBV20-1 CSAGCGDDGKNIQYF TGCAGTGCCGGATGTGGGGATGACGGCAAAAACATTCAGTACTTC
TRBJ2-1 TRBD2 few TRBV5-1 CASSLQLAGGVLDEQFF TGCGCCAGCAGTCTCCAGCTGGCGGGAGGAGTATTAGATGAGCAGTTCTTC
TRBJ2-3 NA NA TRBV20-1 CSAPDPFITTDTQYF TGCAGTGCGCCAGACCCTTTCATCACCACAGATACGCAGTATTTT
TRBJ2-1 NA NA TRBV15 CATSRGGGTVYNEQFF TGTGCCACCAGCCGCGGCGGGGGGACAGTGTACAATGAGCAGTTCTTC
TRBJ1-1 NA few TRBV20-1 CSARRGGMNTEAFF TGCAGTGCTAGGCGGGGGGGGATGAACACTGAAGCTTTCTTT
TRBJ2-7 NA few TRBV3-1 CASSRVGSGAYEQYF TGTGCCAGCAGTCGGGTAGGTAGCGGTGCCTACGAGCAGTACTTC
TRBJ1-2 NA few TRBV24-1 CATSDSGPERYGYTF TGTGCCACCAGTGATTCCGGGCCCGAGCGCTATGGCTACACCTTC
TRBJ1-6 NA NA TRBV25-1 CASSALSGTDASSYNSPLHF TGTGCCAGCAGTGCATTATCCGGGACGGATGCGAGCTCCTATAATTCACCCCTCCACTTT
TRBJ2-7 TRBD2 NA TRBV12-3/TRBV12-4 CASREGGGRANEQYF TGTGCCAGCAGAGAAGGGGGCGGGAGGGCCAACGAGCAGTACTTC
TRBJ2-3 TRBD2 many TRBV5-1 CASSLGSGSNTQYF TGCGCCAGCAGCTTGGGTAGCGGGAGTAATACGCAGTATTTT
TRBJ2-7 NA NA TRBV3-1 CASSKGVSYEQYF TGTGCCAGCAGCAAGGGAGTTTCCTACGAGCAGTACTTC
TRBJ2-5 TRBD1 few TRBV25-1 CASSEATGAGETQYF TGTGCCAGCAGTGAAGCCACAGGGGCGGGAGAGACCCAGTACTTC
TRBJ2-7 TRBD2 few TRBV11-2 CASSPRGVAQVEQYF TGTGCCAGCAGCCCCCGGGGGGTGGCCCAGGTCGAGCAGTACTTC
TRBJ2-3 TRBD2 NA TRBV14 CASSLGSGRATDTQYF TGTGCCAGCAGTCTTGGAAGCGGGAGGGCGACAGATACGCAGTATTTT
TRBJ2-7 TRBD1 NA TRBV7-9 CASSLTGNPYEQYF TGTGCCAGCAGCTTGACAGGGAACCCCTACGAGCAGTACTTC
TRBJ1-5 NA NA TRBV11-2 CASSSFGGLDQPQHF TGTGCCAGCAGCTCCTTTGGGGGTTTGGATCAGCCCCAGCATTTT
TRBJ1-1 NA many TRBV10-3 CAISPGGVWTEAFF TGTGCCATCAGCCCTGGGGGGGTATGGACTGAAGCTTTCTTT
TRBJ2-1 TRBD2 NA TRBV15 CATSRKTSGYNEQFF TGTGCCACCAGCAGAAAGACTAGCGGTTACAATGAGCAGTTCTTC
TRBJ2-1 NA NA TRBV11-2 CASSLSWSVTTSSRVVNEQFF TGTGCCAGCAGCTTGTCCTGGTCCGTGACTACTTCATCTCGCGTCGTCAATGAGCAGTTCTTC